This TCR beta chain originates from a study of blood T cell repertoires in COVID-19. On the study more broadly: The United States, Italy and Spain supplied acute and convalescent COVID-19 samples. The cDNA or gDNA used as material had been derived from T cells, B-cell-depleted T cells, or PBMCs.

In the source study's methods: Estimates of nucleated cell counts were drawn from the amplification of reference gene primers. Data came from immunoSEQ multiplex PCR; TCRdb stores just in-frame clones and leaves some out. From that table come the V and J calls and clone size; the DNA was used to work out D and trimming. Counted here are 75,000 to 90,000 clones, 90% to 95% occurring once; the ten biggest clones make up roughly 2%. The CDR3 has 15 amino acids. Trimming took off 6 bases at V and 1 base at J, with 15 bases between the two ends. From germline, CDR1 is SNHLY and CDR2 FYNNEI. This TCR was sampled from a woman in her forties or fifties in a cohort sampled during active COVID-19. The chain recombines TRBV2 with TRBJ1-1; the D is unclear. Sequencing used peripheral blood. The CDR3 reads CASRFQQLRNTEAFF. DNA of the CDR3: TGTGCCAGCAGGTTTCAACAGCTACGGAACACTGAAGCTTTCTTT.